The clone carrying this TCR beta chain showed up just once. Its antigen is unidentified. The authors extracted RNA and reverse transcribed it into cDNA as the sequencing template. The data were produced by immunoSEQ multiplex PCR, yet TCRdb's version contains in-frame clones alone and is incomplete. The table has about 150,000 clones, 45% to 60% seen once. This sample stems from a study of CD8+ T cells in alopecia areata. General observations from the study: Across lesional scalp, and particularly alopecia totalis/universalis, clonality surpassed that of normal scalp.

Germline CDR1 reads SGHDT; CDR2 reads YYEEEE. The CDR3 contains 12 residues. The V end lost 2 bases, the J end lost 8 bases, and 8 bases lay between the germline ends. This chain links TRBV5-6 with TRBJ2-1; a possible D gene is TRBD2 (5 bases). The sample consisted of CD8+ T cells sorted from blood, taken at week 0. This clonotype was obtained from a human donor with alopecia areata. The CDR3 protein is CASSLWGDEQFF. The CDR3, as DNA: TGTGCCAGCAGCTTATGGGGAGATGAGCAGTTCTTC.